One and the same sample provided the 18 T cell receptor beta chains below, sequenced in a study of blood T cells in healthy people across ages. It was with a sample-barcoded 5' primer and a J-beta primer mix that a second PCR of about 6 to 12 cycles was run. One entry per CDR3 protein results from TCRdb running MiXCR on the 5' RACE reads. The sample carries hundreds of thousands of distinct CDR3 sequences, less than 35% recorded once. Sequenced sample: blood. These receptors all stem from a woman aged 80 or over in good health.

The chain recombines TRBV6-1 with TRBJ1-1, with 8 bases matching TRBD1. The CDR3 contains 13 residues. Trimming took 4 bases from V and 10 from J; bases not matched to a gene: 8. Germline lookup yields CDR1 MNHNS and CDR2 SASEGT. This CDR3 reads CASSGRTGLGAFF. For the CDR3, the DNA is TGTGCCAGCAGTGGACGGACAGGGTTGGGAGCTTTCTTT.

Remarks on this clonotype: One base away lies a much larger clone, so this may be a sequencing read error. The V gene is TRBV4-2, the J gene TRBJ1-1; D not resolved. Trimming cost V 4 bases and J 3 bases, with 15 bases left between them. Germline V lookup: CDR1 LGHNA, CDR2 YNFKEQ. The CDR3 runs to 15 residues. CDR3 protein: CASSPLDGSYTEAFF. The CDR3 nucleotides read TGTGCCAGCAGCCCTCTGGACGGGTCTTACACTGAAGCTTTCTTT.

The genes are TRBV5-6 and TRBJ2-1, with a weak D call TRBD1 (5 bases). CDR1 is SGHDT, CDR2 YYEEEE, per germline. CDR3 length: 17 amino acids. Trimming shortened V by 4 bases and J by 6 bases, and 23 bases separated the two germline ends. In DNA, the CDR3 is TGTGCCAGCAGCCTTGAATACCCTAATCGAGACAGCAATGAGCAGTTCTTC. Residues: CASSLEYPNRDSNEQFF.

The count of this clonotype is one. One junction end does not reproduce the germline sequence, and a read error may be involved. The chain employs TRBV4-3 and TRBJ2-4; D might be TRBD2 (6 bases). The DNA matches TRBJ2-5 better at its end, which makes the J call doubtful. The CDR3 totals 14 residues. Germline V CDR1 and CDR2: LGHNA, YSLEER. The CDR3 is CVSSQTGGRETQYF. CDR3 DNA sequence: TGCGTCAGCAGCCAGACTGGAGGGAGGGAGACCCAGTACTTC.

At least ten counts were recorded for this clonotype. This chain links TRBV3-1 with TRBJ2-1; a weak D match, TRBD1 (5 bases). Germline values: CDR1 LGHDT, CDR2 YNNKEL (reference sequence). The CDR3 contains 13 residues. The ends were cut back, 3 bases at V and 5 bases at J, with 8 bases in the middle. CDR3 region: CASSQTENNEQFF. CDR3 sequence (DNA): TGTGCCAGCAGCCAGACAGAGAACAATGAGCAGTTCTTC.

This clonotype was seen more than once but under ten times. CDR3 loop: CASSFLSSSRAFHEQYF. The CDR3 nucleotides read TGTGCCAGCAGTTTTTTGTCGTCGTCCCGGGCTTTCCACGAGCAGTACTTC. The chain carries TRBV6-5 and TRBJ2-5, with D unclear. TRBJ2-7 explains the end of the DNA better; the J call may be wrong. The V gene's germline CDR1 is MNHEY and CDR2 SVGAGI. The CDR3 length is 17 residues.

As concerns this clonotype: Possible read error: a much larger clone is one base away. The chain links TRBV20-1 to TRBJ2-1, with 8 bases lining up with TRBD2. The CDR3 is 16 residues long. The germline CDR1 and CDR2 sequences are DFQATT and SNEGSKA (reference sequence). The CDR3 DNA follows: TGCGGTGCTAGAGATACGGCGGGGGGCCCCTACAATGAGCAGTTCTTC. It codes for CGARDTAGGPYNEQFF.

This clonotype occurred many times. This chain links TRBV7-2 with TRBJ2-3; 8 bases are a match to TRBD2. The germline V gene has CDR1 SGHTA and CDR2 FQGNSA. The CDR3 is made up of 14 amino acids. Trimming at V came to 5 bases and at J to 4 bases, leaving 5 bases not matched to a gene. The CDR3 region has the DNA TGTGCCAGCAGCGTCCGGACTAGCCCAGATACGCAGTATTTT. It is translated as CASSVRTSPDTQYF.

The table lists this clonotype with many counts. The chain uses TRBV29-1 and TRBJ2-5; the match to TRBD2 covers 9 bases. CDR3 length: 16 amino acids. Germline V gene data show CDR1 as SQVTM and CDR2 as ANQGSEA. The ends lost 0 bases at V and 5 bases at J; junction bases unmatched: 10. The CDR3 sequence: CSVEDPGTSMGETQYF. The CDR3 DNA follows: TGCAGCGTTGAAGATCCTGGGACTAGCATGGGGGAGACCCAGTACTTC.

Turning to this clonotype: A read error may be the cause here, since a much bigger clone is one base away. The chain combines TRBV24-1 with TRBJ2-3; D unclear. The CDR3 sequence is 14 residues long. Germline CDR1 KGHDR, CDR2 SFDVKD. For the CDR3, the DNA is TGTGCCACCAGGGATTTTAATGGCGGAGATACGCAGTATTTT. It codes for CATRDFNGGDTQYF.

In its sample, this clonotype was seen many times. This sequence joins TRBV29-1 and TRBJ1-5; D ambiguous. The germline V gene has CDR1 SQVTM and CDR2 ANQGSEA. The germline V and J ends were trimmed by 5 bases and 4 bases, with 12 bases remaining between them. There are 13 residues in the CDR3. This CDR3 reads CSVQAGGNQPQHF. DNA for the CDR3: TGCAGCGTTCAAGCAGGCGGGAATCAGCCCCAGCATTTT.

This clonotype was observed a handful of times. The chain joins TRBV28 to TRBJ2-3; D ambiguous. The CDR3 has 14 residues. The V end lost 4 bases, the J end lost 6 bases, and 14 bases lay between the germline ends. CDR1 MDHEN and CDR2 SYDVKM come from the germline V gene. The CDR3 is CASSSSPARDTQYF. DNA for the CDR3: TGTGCCAGCAGTTCATCCCCGGCCAGGGATACGCAGTATTTT.

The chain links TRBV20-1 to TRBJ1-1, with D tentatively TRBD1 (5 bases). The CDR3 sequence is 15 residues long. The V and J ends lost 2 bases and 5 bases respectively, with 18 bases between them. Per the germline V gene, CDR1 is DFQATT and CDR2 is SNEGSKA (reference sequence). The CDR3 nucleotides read TGCAGTGCTAGAAAGCCTGGCAGGGAGTGGACTGAAGCTTTCTTT. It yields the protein CSARKPGREWTEAFF.

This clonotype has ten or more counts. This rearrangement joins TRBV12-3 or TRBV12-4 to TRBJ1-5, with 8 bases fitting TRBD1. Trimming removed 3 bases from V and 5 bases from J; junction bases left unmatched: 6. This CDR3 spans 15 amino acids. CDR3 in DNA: TGTGCCAGCAGTTTTGCCGGGACAGGCTATCAGCCCCAGCATTTT. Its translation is CASSFAGTGYQPQHF.

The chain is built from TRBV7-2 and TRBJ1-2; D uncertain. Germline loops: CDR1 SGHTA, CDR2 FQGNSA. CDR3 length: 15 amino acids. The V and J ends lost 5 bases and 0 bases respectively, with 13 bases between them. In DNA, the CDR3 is TGTGCCAGCAGCCCTCGTTGGGAAACTAACTATGGCTACACCTTC. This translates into CASSPRWETNYGYTF.

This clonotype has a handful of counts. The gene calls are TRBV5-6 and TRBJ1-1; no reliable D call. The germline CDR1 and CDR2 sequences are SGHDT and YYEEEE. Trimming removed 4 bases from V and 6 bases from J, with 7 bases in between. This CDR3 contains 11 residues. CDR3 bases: TGTGCCAGCAGCGCAACGGCTGAAGCTTTCTTT. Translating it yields CASSATAEAFF.

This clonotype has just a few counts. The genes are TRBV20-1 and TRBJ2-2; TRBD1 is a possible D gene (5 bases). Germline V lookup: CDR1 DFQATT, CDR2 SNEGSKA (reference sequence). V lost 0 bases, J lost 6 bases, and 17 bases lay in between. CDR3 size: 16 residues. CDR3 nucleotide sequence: TGCAGTGCTAGAGATGGTGGGGCGCGTTTTTCCGGGGAGCTGTTTTTT. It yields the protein CSARDGGARFSGELFF.

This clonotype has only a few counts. The CDR3: CASSKGGPYGYTF. The CDR3 DNA sequence: TGTGCCAGCAGCAAAGGGGGTCCCTATGGCTACACCTTC. The rearrangement joins TRBV21-1 to TRBJ1-2. TRBV21-1 is an annotated pseudogene. The CDR3 has 13 amino acids.